Listed below are T cell receptor beta chains from one sample, sequenced in a study of CD8 T cells in ankylosing spondylitis. TCRdb used MiXCR to reprocess the 5' RACE reads, holding one entry per CDR3 protein. The profile shows about 260,000 distinct CDR3 sequences, more than 20% of them singletons. Sequenced sample: blood, either unsorted or a sorted T cell fraction (not recorded which). The receptors derive from a male donor with ankylosing spondylitis or in good health (not recorded which). The conserved cysteine and the conserved F or W are not part of the CDR3 here. Expanded clones get a size class; other rows say once, few or many, or leave the size out.

length	V	size	J	CDR3
12	TRBV20-1	few	TRBJ1-6	SARGDRPNSPLH
14	TRBV6-1	once	TRBJ2-1	ASSGKLAGGYNEQF
12	TRBV12-3/TRBV12-4	NA	TRBJ2-7	ASSFGSRPYEQY
12	TRBV20-1	few	TRBJ1-2	SARDGRDNYGYT
10	TRBV18	NA	TRBJ2-3	ASSTAGDTQY
11	TRBV12-3/TRBV12-4	many	TRBJ1-6	ASTLLRDSPLH
13	TRBV13	many	TRBJ2-4	ASSPGGQGKNIQY
16	TRBV4-2	NA	TRBJ2-5	ASSQGSSGAMYQETQY
16	TRBV20-1	few	TRBJ2-5	SARDSPEVAGNQETQY
12	TRBV20-1	few	TRBJ2-3	SAKLGPSTDTQY
12	TRBV7-8	many	TRBJ1-2	ASSPGQDNYGYT
12	TRBV29-1	NA	TRBJ2-5	SVLRDSNQETQY
11	TRBV20-1	NA	TRBJ2-7	SAREGPQRTQY
12	TRBV5-1	NA	TRBJ1-2	ASSLVDTAYGYT
11	TRBV12-3/TRBV12-4	many	TRBJ2-5	ASSFLAQETQY
15	TRBV12-3/TRBV12-4	few	TRBJ2-6	ASSHRGGPTGANVLT
13	TRBV10-3	few	TRBJ1-1	AISGKTDHVTEAF
9	TRBV29-1	NA	TRBJ1-2	SVEKGSGYT
10	TRBV12-3/TRBV12-4	NA	TRBJ2-7	ASSKGAQGQY
15	TRBV24-1	many	TRBJ2-1	ATSDPGSERGYNEQF
13	TRBV20-1	few	TRBJ2-1	SAGGRTGGLNEQF
14	TRBV20-1	many	TRBJ1-2	SAHGEGVSTNYGYT
9	TRBV6-1	NA	TRBJ2-7	ASSDRGEQY
11	TRBV2	NA	TRBJ2-7	ASSPRGNNEQY
13	TRBV7-2	NA	TRBJ2-5	ASSYARGQQETQY
12	TRBV20-1	NA	TRBJ1-1	SAPTGTGTTEAF
10	TRBV5-1	many	TRBJ2-7	ASSLTRGEQY
13	TRBV5-5	NA	TRBJ1-2	ASSPRAKANYGYT
11	TRBV12-3/TRBV12-4	NA	TRBJ1-2	ASRRGTEYGYT
12	TRBV20-1	NA	TRBJ2-7	SAGRREDSHEQY
11	TRBV11-1	NA	TRBJ2-3	ASSTISTDTQY
13	TRBV7-9	many	TRBJ2-7	ASSKTGGSSYEQY
10	TRBV29-1	NA	TRBJ2-7	SALGGAYEQY
13	TRBV7-9	many	TRBJ1-4	ASSLTGATNEKLF
13	TRBV2	NA	TRBJ2-7	ASTPSSGAYYEQY
11	TRBV6-1	NA	TRBJ1-2	ASSPGTSYGYT
10	TRBV5-1	few	TRBJ2-3	ASRRAADTQY
14	TRBV3-1	many	TRBJ2-3	ASSLGLAGVSDTQY
12	TRBV20-1	few	TRBJ1-1	SASGGGGNTEAF
13	TRBV5-1	many	TRBJ2-5	ASSQALGQQETQY